Reported below is one T cell receptor (beta chain). The data were produced by immunoSEQ multiplex PCR, yet TCRdb's version contains in-frame clones alone and is incomplete. The sample comprises approximately 390,000 clones, 87% of which are singletons, and around 9.3% rests with the top ten. The data were obtained in a study of blood T cell repertoires in COVID-19. With 4 bases clipped from V and 0 bases from J, the junction kept 7 bases outside the gene matches. The CDR3 is 17 amino acids. Germline assignment: CDR1 LNHDA and CDR2 SQIVND (reference sequence). Input material: PBMCs or T cells enriched from blood (not recorded which). This receptor was taken from a woman in her forties or fifties who had recovered from COVID-19. The J gene is TRBJ1-5, the V gene TRBV19, with 9 nucleotides matching TRBD1. CDR3 sequence reads: CASSKPDRGPSNQPQHF. CDR3 DNA sequence: TGTGCCAGTAGTAAACCGGACAGGGGACCTAGCAATCAGCCCCAGCATTTT.